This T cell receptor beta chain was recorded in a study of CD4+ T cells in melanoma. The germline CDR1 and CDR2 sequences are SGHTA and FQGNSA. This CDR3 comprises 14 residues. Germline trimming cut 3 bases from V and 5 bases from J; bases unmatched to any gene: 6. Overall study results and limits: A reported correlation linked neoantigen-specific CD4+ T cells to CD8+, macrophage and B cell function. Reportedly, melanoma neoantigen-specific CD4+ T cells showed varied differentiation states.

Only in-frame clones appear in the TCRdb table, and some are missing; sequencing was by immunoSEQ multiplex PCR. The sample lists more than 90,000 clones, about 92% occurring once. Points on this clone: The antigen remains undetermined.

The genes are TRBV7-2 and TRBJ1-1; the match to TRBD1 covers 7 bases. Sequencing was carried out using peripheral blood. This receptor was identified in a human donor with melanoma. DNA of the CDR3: TGTGCCAGCAGCTTGCTGGGACAGACAACTGAAGCTTTCTTT. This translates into CASSLLGQTTEAFF.